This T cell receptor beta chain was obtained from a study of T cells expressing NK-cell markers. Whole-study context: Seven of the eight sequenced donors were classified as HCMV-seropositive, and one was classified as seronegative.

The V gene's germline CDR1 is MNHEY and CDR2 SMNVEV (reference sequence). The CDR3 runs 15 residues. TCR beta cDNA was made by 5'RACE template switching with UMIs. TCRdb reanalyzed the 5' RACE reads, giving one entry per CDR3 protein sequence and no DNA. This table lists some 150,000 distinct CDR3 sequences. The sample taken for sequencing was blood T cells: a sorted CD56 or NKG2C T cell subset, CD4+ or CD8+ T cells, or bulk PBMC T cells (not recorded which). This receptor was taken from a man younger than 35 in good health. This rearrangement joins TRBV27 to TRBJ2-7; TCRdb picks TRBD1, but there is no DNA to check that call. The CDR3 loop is CASSAPGISPYEQYF.